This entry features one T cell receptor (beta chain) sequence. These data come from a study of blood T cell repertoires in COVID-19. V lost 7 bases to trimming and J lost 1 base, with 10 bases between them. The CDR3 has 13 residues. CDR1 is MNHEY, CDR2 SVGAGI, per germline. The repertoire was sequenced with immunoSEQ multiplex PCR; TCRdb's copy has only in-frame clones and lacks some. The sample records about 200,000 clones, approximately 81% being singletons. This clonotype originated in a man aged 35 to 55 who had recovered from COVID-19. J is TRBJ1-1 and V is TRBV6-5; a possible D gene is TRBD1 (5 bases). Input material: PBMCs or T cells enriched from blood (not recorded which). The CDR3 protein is CASNSGGNTEAFF. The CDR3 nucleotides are TGTGCCAGCAACTCCGGGGGGAACACTGAAGCTTTCTTT.